The T cell receptor (beta chain) described here comes from a study of blood T cells in healthy people across ages. For the study at large: The template switching approach captured approximately one barcoded beta molecule for every two T cells.

Points from the study as a whole: Whereas aged donors had fewer naive CD4+ cells, long-lived donors had more of them and higher diversity.

Sample-barcoded 5' priming and a J-beta primer mix drove a second PCR of about 7 to 11 cycles. TCRdb used MiXCR to reprocess the 5' RACE reads, holding one entry per CDR3 protein. The sample shows 750,000 to 950,000 distinct CDR3 sequences, roughly 24% of them seen only once. This CDR3 region has 13 residues. This clonotype was counted many times. Its specificity is unknown. This sample was also put to use in a study of T cells of mothers and their children.

The chain carries TRBV21-1 and TRBJ2-5. TRBV21-1 is a pseudogene locus. The sample was blood. The TCR comes from a boy aged 10-17 years in good health. The CDR3 loop reads CASSKLLEETQYF. The DNA of the CDR3 is TGTGCCAGCAGCAAACTCCTAGAAGAGACCCAGTACTTC.